These 17 T cell receptor beta chains came from one sample sequenced in a study of cytomegalovirus exposure and HLA in healthy donors. Primers: 60 Vbeta forward and 13 Jbeta reverse. Libraries were prepared by immunoSEQ multiplex PCR; TCRdb keeps only in-frame clonotypes and omits some of them. The sample has roughly 190,000 clones. The sequenced material came from PBMCs. Every receptor here comes from a woman aged 18 to 35 in good health and CMV-seropositive.

This chain connects TRBV19 to TRBJ1-1; 8 nucleotides match TRBD1. Germline CDR1 LNHDA, CDR2 SQIVND (reference sequence). The CDR3 spans 13 residues. With 5 bases clipped from V and 5 bases from J, the junction kept 4 bases outside the gene matches. CDR3 in amino acids: CASSPWTGTEAFF. The CDR3 DNA sequence: TGTGCCAGTAGTCCCTGGACAGGGACTGAAGCTTTCTTT. Looking up the rest from reference TRBV19 and TRBJ1-1 gives the full variable domain: DGGITQSPKYLFRKEGQNVTLSCEQNLNHDAMYWYRQDPGQGLRLIYYSQIVNDFQKGDIAEGYSVSREKKESFPLTVTSAQKNPTAFYLCASSPWTGTEAFFGQGTRLTVV.

The CDR3 here is CAWRVLRGTTNEKLFF. DNA of the CDR3: TGTGCCTGGAGGGTACTACGGGGGACAACTAATGAAAAACTGTTTTTT. V usage is TRBV30 and J usage is TRBJ1-4; tentative D call: TRBD1 (5 bases). The CDR3 is 16 residues long. Trimming left V 3 bases short and J 0 bases short, with 14 bases between. The germline CDR1 and CDR2 sequences are GTSNPN and SVGIG (reference sequence). The full variable domain, rest sourced from reference TRBV30 and TRBJ1-4, is SQTIHQWPATLVQPVGSPLSLECTVEGTSNPNLYWYRQAAGRGLQLLFYSVGIGQISSEVPQNLSASRPQDRQFILSSKKLLLSDSGFYLCAWRVLRGTTNEKLFFGSGTQLSVL.

The CDR3 reads CASSLAMRGQAFF. The CDR3 region has the DNA TGTGCCAGCAGCTTGGCTATGAGGGGGCAAGCTTTCTTT. The chain carries TRBV5-6 and TRBJ1-1; 7 bases map to TRBD1. This CDR3 region has 13 residues. The germline V gene has CDR1 SGHDT and CDR2 YYEEEE. Trimming cost V 0 bases and J 9 bases; bases outside gene matches: 5. Looking up the rest from reference TRBV5-6 and TRBJ1-1 gives the full variable domain: DAGVTQSPTHLIKTRGQQVTLRCSPKSGHDTVSWYQQALGQGPQFIFQYYEEEERQRGNFPDRFSGHQFPNYSSELNVNALLLGDSALYLCASSLAMRGQAFFGQGTRLTVV.

The V and J genes are TRBV6-1 and TRBJ1-2; no firm D call. V shed 4 bases and J shed 5 bases, with 17 bases lying between them. This CDR3 contains 15 residues. The germline V gene has CDR1 MNHNS and CDR2 SASEGT. CDR3: CASSGTPGFSYGYTF. The CDR3 nucleotides are TGTGCCAGCAGTGGAACTCCGGGTTTCTCTTATGGCTACACCTTC.

V is TRBV6-1 and J is TRBJ2-1, with 11 bases lining up with TRBD2. The CDR3 runs 14 residues. Germline V gene lookup returns CDR1 MNHNS and CDR2 SASEGT. The J segment lost 7 bases and the V segment lost 4 bases, leaving 3 bases of the junction unmatched. For the CDR3, the DNA is TGTGCCAGCAGTGTGACTAGCGGGGTTAATGAGCAGTTCTTC. Its translation is CASSVTSGVNEQFF.

This chain connects TRBV2 to TRBJ1-1; tentatively, D is TRBD1 (5 bases). This CDR3 contains 15 residues. Germline-derived CDR1 and CDR2 are SNHLY and FYNNEI. V lost 1 base to trimming and J lost 1 base, with 10 bases between them. This chain's CDR3 is CASSEGRTTNTEAFF. CDR3 DNA: TGTGCCAGCAGTGAAGGCAGGACAACGAACACTGAAGCTTTCTTT.

For this clone: The same CDR3 arises from other DNA sequences in this sample as well. The chain uses TRBV9 and TRBJ1-2, with D maybe TRBD1 (5 bases). CDR1 SGDLS and CDR2 YYNGEE come from the germline V gene. Trimming removed 0 bases from V and 1 base from J, with 7 bases in between. The CDR3 covers 14 residues. Written as DNA, the CDR3 is TGTGCCAGCAGCGTAGGCCAGGGTAACTATGGCTACACCTTC. Protein product: CASSVGQGNYGYTF.

The genes are TRBV11-3 and TRBJ2-5, with TRBD1 matching 8 bases. J gave up 2 bases and V 5 bases, and 4 bases lay outside the gene matches. The CDR3 contains 14 residues. Germline CDR1 reads SGHNT; CDR2 reads YENEEA. CDR3 loop: CASSKTGVQETQYF. DNA of the CDR3: TGTGCCAGCAGCAAGACAGGGGTACAAGAGACCCAGTACTTC.

The CDR3 coding sequence is TGTGCCAGCAGCTTCCCGGGTGGGGAGACCCAGTACTTC. Translation gives CASSFPGGETQYF. The chain employs TRBV7-6 and TRBJ2-5; D is undetermined. There are 13 residues in the CDR3. Trimming removed 3 bases from V and 5 bases from J, with 10 bases in between. The germline V gene has CDR1 SGHVS and CDR2 FNYEAQ.

The rearrangement uses TRBV19 and TRBJ2-5; 7 nucleotides agree with TRBD2. CDR3 length equals 14 residues. The germline CDR1 and CDR2 sequences are LNHDA and SQIVND (reference sequence). Trimming took 3 bases from V and 2 from J; bases not matched to a gene: 3. The CDR3 DNA is TGTGCCAGTAGTATTGGAGCGGGGCAAGAGACCCAGTACTTC. This encodes CASSIGAGQETQYF.

The gene calls are TRBV7-9 and TRBJ1-1, with D perhaps matching TRBD1 (5 bases). Between the trimmed V and J ends, which lost 1 base and 10 bases, there was a span of 10 bases. Germline assignment: CDR1 SEHNR and CDR2 FQNEAQ (reference sequence). The CDR3 spans 12 residues. CDR3 DNA sequence: TGTGCCAGCAGCTTAGGGGGGGAGGGAGCTTTCTTT. Its protein product is CASSLGGEGAFF.

The rearrangement uses TRBV4-1 and TRBJ2-1; 8 nucleotides match TRBD2. The ends lost 2 bases at V and 6 bases at J; junction bases unmatched: 21. This CDR3 has 20 amino acids. From germline, CDR1 is MGHRA and CDR2 YSYEKL. The CDR3 reads CASSQFVSGISGDLGNEQFF. CDR3 bases: TGCGCCAGCAGCCAATTCGTTTCGGGAATTAGCGGGGACTTGGGCAATGAGCAGTTCTTC.

This rearrangement joins TRBV27 to TRBJ1-4, with TRBD1 matching over 8 bases. The CDR3 has 14 residues. V lost 2 bases to trimming and J lost 7 bases; unmatched junction nucleotides: 3. CDR1 is MNHEY and CDR2 is SMNVEV in the germline V gene (reference sequence). The CDR3 spells CASSLDRGSEKLFF. The CDR3 nucleotides are TGTGCCAGCAGTTTAGACAGGGGTAGTGAAAAACTGTTTTTT.

The chain combines TRBV5-1 with TRBJ2-6; D is possibly TRBD2 (5 bases). V was pared by 1 base and J by 2 bases, with 7 bases between. This CDR3 is 15 amino acids long. The germline V gene has CDR1 SGHRS and CDR2 YFSETQ. Here the CDR3 DNA reads TGCGCCAGCAGCTTGCGGGGTGCTGGGGCCAACGTCCTGACTTTC. Its translation: CASSLRGAGANVLTF.

Remarks on this clone: A junction end diverges from the germline sequence, so it may reflect a read error. The rearrangement uses TRBV7-2 and TRBJ2-5, with D uncertain. The CDR3 runs to 12 residues. CDR1 is SGHTA and CDR2 is FQGNSA in the germline V gene. CDR3 in amino acids: CASSLIRALLHF. CDR3 sequence (DNA): TGTGCCAGCAGCTTAATTCGAGCGCTATTACACTTC. Filled out from reference TRBV7-2 and TRBJ2-5, the complete variable domain reads GAGVSQSPSNKVTEKGKDVELRCDPISGHTALYWYRQSLGQGLEFLIYFQGNSAPDKSGLPSDRFSAERTGGSVSTLTIQRTQQEDSAVYLCASSLIRALLHFGPGTRLLVL.

The rearrangement links TRBV4-3 to TRBJ1-1; D gene ambiguous. CDR1 and CDR2 (germline): LGHNA, YSLEER. Trimming cost V 1 base and J 1 base, with 13 bases left between them. The CDR3 consists of 16 residues. The CDR3 DNA sequence: TGCGCCAGCAGCCAAGTACCTAGGCAGAAGAACACTGAAGCTTTCTTT. It codes for CASSQVPRQKNTEAFF.

This chain joins TRBV5-1 and TRBJ1-1, with D maybe TRBD1 (5 bases). V lost 0 bases and J 4 bases, leaving 10 bases between the germline ends. The CDR3 has 14 residues. Germline V lookup: CDR1 SGHRS, CDR2 YFSETQ. DNA of the CDR3: TGCGCCAGCAGCTTGGCCGGGGGAAGCACTGAAGCTTTCTTT. The encoded protein is CASSLAGGSTEAFF. Using reference TRBV5-1 and TRBJ1-1 for the parts outside the CDR3, the full variable domain is KAGVTQTPRYLIKTRGQQVTLSCSPISGHRSVSWYQQTPGQGLQFLFEYFSETQRNKGNFPGRFSGRQFSNSRSEMNVSTLELGDSALYLCASSLAGGSTEAFFGQGTRLTVV.